What follows are 10 T cell receptor beta chains derived from one specimen sequenced in a study of shared clonotypes between healthy human individuals. Measured with immunoSEQ multiplex PCR; TCRdb has only the in-frame clones, and not every one. This sample carries 450,000 to 650,000 clones, roughly four fifths of them seen once, and the ten largest clones take around 12%. What was sequenced was PBMCs. These receptors came from a woman aged 35 to 49 in good health. Some clones in this sample may be carry-over from other donors' samples.

V usage is TRBV29-1 and J usage is TRBJ1-4; D gene unclear. The CDR3 is made up of 11 amino acids. Germline loops: CDR1 SQVTM, CDR2 ANQGSEA. V was pared by 4 bases and J by 5 bases, with 5 bases between. The CDR3 DNA sequence: TGCAGCGTTGCTTTCAATGAAAAACTGTTTTTT. Its protein is CSVAFNEKLFF.

This chain links TRBV7-9 with TRBJ1-1; no definite D call. Germline CDR1 is SEHNR and CDR2 is FQNEAQ (reference sequence). The germline V and J ends were trimmed by 6 bases and 1 base, with 12 bases remaining between them. The CDR3 is 14 residues long. CDR3 nucleotides: TGTGCCAGCAGGCACACCACCCGGAACACTGAAGCTTTCTTT. It specifies CASRHTTRNTEAFF.

V gene TRBV2 combines with J gene TRBJ1-5; D is possibly TRBD1 (5 bases). V was shortened by 5 bases and J by 3 bases, with 8 bases between the two germline ends. The CDR3 totals 13 residues. The germline gives CDR1 SNHLY, CDR2 FYNNEI. CDR3 DNA sequence: TGTGCCAGCAGTTGGGACCTCAATCAGCCCCAGCATTTT. Translating gives CASSWDLNQPQHF.

The chain employs TRBV9 and TRBJ2-2; D gene unclear. This CDR3 comprises 15 residues. Trimming left V 0 bases short and J 1 base short, with 7 bases between. Per the germline V gene, CDR1 is SGDLS and CDR2 is YYNGEE. The CDR3: CASSVVYRNTGELFF. The CDR3 DNA follows: TGTGCCAGCAGCGTAGTTTACCGGAACACCGGGGAGCTGTTTTTT.

This clone appeared once. Other DNA sequences in this specimen translate into the identical CDR3. This chain uses TRBV18 with TRBJ2-7; a possible D gene is TRBD2 (6 bases). The length of the CDR3 is 14 residues. V lost 0 bases to trimming and J lost 2 bases, with 8 bases between them. CDR1 is KGHSH, CDR2 LQKENI, per germline. Written as DNA, the CDR3 is TGTGCCAGCTCACCACCGGGACTTACCTACGAGCAGTACTTC. Amino acids: CASSPPGLTYEQYF. Variable domain in full (rest from reference TRBV18 and TRBJ2-7): NAGVMQNPRHLVRRRGQEARLRCSPMKGHSHVYWYRQLPEEGLKFMVYLQKENIIDESGMPKERFSAEFPKEGPSILRIQQVVRGDSAAYFCASSPPGLTYEQYFGPGTRLTVT.

There are many counts of this clone. The chain links TRBV2 to TRBJ2-2; a weak D match, TRBD2 (7 bases). This CDR3 spans 15 amino acids. V gave up 3 bases and J gave up 6 bases, with 14 bases separating them. Per the germline V gene, CDR1 is SNHLY and CDR2 is FYNNEI. CDR3 nucleotide sequence: TGTGCCAGCAGTGAGGGGCAGGGGAGGGCCGGGGAGCTGTTTTTT. It specifies CASSEGQGRAGELFF.

This rearrangement joins TRBV10-1 to TRBJ2-1, with TRBD2 matching over 12 bases. V trimming: 0 bases; J trimming: 4 bases; junction bases outside the gene matches: 7. CDR1 and CDR2 from the germline V gene are WNHNN and SYGVQD (reference sequence). This CDR3 has 18 amino acids. The CDR3 nucleotides read TGCGCCAGCAGTGAGTCGCCTCTAGCGGGAGGGCCGTACAATGAGCAGTTCTTC. Translating gives CASSESPLAGGPYNEQFF.

The chain combines TRBV7-9 with TRBJ2-2; perhaps TRBD1 as D (5 bases). The CDR3 is 14 residues long. CDR1 SEHNR and CDR2 FQNEAQ come from the germline V gene (reference sequence). The V end lost 5 bases, the J end lost 9 bases, and 16 bases lay between the germline ends. The CDR3 nucleotides read TGTGCCAGCAGCGATACCGGACAACTCCGGGAGCTGTTTTTT. This sequence encodes CASSDTGQLRELFF.

This rearrangement joins TRBV28 to TRBJ2-1; TRBD2 agrees at 9 bases. CDR3 length: 14 amino acids. V trimming: 7 bases; J trimming: 5 bases; junction bases outside the gene matches: 6. Germline V gene data show CDR1 as MDHEN and CDR2 as SYDVKM. This CDR3 is CASKLAGYNNEQFF. CDR3 DNA: TGTGCCAGCAAGCTAGCGGGGTATAACAATGAGCAGTTCTTC. The complete variable domain, with remaining parts taken from reference TRBV28 and TRBJ2-1, reads DVKVTQSSRYLVKRTGEKVFLECVQDMDHENMFWYRQDPGLGLRLIYFSYDVKMKEKGDIPEGYSVSREKKERFSLILESASTNQTSMYLCASKLAGYNNEQFFGPGTRLTVL.

J is TRBJ2-7 and V is TRBV10-3; 7 bases are shared with TRBD1. The length of the CDR3 is 13 residues. Germline CDR1 reads ENHRY; CDR2 reads SYGVKD. V lost 6 bases, J lost 0 bases, and 2 bases stayed unmatched. DNA for the CDR3: TGTGCCATCAGGGGACAGTCCTCCTACGAGCAGTACTTC. Amino acids: CAIRGQSSYEQYF.